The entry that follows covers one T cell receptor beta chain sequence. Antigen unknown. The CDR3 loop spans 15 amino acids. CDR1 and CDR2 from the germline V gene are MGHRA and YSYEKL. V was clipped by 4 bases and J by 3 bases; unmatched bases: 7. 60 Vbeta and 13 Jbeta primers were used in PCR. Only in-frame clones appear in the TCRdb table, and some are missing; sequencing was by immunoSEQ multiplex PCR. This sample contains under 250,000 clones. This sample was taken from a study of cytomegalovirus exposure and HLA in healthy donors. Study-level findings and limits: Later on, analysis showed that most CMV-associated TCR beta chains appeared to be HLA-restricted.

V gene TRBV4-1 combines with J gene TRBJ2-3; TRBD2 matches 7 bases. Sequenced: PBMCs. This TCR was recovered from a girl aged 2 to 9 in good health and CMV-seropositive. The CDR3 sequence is CASSPPGGVTDTQYF. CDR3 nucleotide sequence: TGCGCCAGCAGCCCCCCGGGGGGAGTAACAGATACGCAGTATTTT.